This T cell receptor beta chain came from a study of T cell changes during pregnancy in multiple sclerosis (dated by TCRdb to the late 2010s). For the wider study: The study looked at changes in the T cell repertoire across pregnancy in women with multiple sclerosis.

The method behind the library was the immunoSEQ multiplex PCR assay. The immuneACCESS repertoire file appears here via TCRdb, limited to in-frame rearrangements. These files lack a portion of the clones; in checked studies, under half of the deficit traces to unresolved V genes, and the cause of the others is not known. In this sample the table shows 65,000 to 85,000 clones, around 94% of which occur a single time. The top ten hold roughly 0.14% of the sample. Of note for this clone: No antigen is known for it. The input lacks base qualities; no much larger clone sits a single base away.

The CDR3 runs 15 amino acids, cysteine and phenylalanine included. Only the CDR3 DNA stays, 45 bases, in frame from base 1. CDR1 and CDR2 were assigned from the germline V gene as MNHEY and SVGAGI. V is clipped by 7 bases and J by 1 base, and the sequence between their germline boundaries is 17 bases long. Sequences were derived from CD4+ T cells from peripheral blood mononuclear cells, sampled after pregnancy. The V gene is TRBV6-5 and the J gene is TRBJ2-7; the D gene is perhaps TRBD1, from 5 matching bases. The TCR was taken from a female donor with multiple sclerosis, enrolled in a pregnancy study. The sequenced DNA: TGTGCCAGCAACAAGGGGCCAGCTAAGTCCTACGAGCAGTACTTC. Translated, it gives CASNKGPAKSYEQYF.